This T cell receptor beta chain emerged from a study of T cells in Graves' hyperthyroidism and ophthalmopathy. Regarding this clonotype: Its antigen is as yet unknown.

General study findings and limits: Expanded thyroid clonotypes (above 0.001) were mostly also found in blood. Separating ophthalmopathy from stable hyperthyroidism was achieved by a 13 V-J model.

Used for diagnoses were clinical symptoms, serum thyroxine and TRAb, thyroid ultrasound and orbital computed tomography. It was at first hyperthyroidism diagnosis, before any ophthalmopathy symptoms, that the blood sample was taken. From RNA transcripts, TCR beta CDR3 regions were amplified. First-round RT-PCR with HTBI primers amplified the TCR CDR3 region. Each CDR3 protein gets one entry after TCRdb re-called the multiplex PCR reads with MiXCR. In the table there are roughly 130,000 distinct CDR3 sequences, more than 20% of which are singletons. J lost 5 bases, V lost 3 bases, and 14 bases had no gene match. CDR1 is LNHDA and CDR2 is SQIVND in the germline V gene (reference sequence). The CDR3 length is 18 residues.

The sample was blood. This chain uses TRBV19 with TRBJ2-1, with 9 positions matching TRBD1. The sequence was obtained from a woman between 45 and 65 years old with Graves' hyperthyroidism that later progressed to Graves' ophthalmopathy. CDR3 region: CASSMGTGPAGRNNEQFF. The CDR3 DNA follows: TGTGCCAGTAGTATGGGGACAGGGCCAGCGGGAAGGAACAATGAGCAGTTCTTC.